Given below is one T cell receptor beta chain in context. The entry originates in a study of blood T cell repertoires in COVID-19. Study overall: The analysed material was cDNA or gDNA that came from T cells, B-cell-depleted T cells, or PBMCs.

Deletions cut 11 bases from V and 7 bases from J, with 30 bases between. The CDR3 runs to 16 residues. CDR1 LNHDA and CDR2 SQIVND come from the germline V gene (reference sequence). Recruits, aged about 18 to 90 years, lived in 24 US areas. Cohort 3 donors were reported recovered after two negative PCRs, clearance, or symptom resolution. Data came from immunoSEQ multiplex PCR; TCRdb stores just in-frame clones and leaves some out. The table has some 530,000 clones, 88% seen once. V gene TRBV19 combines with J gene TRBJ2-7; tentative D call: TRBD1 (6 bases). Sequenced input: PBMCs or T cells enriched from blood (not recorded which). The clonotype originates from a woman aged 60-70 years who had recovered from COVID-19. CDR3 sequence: CAPSIITGPNREEQYF. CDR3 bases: TGTGCCCCATCCATTATAACAGGGCCTAACAGGGAAGAGCAGTACTTC. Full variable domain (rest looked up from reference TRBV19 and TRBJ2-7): DGGITQSPKYLFRKEGQNVTLSCEQNLNHDAMYWYRQDPGQGLRLIYYSQIVNDFQKGDIAEGYSVSREKKESFPLTVTSAQKNPTAFYLCAPSIITGPNREEQYFGPGTRLTVT.